A single T cell receptor (beta chain) is shown here with its context. Its cognate antigen is unknown. The sample belongs to a study of lymphopenia after photon versus proton radiotherapy. Study-level findings and limits: Larger post-nadir TCR diversity loss correlated inversely with survival in deceased patients. Relative stability marked proton patients; photon patients lost diversity and naive cells.

Clones were sequenced by immunoSEQ multiplex PCR, and TCRdb holds only the in-frame ones, with some missing. The sample records 150,000 to 200,000 clones, roughly nine tenths being singletons. In germline, CDR1 is SGHDN, CDR2 FVKESK. With 4 bases clipped from V and 2 bases from J, the junction kept 4 bases outside the gene matches. CDR3 length: 14 amino acids. The chain has TRBV14 and TRBJ2-7, with 8 positions matching TRBD1. The receptor was isolated from a man aged 45-65 years with gastric cancer. This material consisted of peripheral blood, taken from a patient treated with photon-based radiotherapy. CDR3 DNA: TGTGCCAGCAGCCGAGGACAGGGACCCTACGAGCAGTACTTC. It specifies CASSRGQGPYEQYF. The whole variable domain, filled in from reference TRBV14 and TRBJ2-7, reads EAGVTQFPSHSVIEKGQTVTLRCDPISGHDNLYWYRRVMGKEIKFLLHFVKESKQDESGMPNNRFLAERTGGTYSTLKVQPAELEDSGVYFCASSRGQGPYEQYFGPGTRLTVT.